This T cell receptor beta chain was recorded in a study of T cell repertoires and HLA-DP antigens. The primer mix covered 54 TRBV segments and 13 TRBJ segments. Data came from immunoSEQ multiplex PCR; TCRdb stores just in-frame clones and leaves some out. The sample yields about 73,000 clones, around 80% seen once. Untouched CD4+ T cells were isolated by negative selection, averaging around 98% purity. J gave up 1 base and V 5 bases, and 4 bases lay outside the gene matches. The CDR3 consists of 14 residues. CDR1 is SEHNR, CDR2 FQNEAQ, per germline (reference sequence). Worth noting for this clone: What it binds is unknown.

The rearrangement uses TRBV7-9 and TRBJ2-5; 7 bases line up with TRBD1. The source material was CD4+ T cells from PBMCs. The TCR sequence derives from a man aged 60 to 69 in good health and CMV-seronegative. DNA for the CDR3: TGTGCCAGCAGCCCCGACAGGGCCCAAGAGACCCAGTACTTC. Its protein is CASSPDRAQETQYF.